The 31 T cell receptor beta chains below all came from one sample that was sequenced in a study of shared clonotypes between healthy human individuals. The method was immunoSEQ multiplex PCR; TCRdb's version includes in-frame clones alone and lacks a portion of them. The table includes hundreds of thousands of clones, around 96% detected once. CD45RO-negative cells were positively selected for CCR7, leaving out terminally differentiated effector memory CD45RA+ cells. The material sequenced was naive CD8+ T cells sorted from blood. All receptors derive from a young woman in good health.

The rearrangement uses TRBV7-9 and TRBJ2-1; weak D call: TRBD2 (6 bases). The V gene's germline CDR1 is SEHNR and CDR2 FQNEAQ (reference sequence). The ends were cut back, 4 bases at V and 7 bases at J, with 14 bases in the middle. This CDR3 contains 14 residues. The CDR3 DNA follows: TGTGCCAGCAGCTATGGGGACTCTGTAAATGAGCAGTTCTTC. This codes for CASSYGDSVNEQFF.

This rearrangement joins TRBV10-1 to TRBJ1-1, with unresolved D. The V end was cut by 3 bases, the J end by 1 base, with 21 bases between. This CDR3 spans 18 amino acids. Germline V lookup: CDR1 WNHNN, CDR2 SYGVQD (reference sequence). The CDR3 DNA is TGCGCCAGCAGTGACCATGCGATTCTGACTGCCTCGAACACTGAAGCTTTCTTT. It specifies CASSDHAILTASNTEAFF.

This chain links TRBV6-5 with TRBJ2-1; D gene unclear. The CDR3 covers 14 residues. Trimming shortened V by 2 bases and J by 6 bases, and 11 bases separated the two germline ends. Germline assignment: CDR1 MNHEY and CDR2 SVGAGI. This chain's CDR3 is CASSYVSGGNEQFF. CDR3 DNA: TGTGCCAGCAGTTACGTATCGGGTGGCAATGAGCAGTTCTTC.

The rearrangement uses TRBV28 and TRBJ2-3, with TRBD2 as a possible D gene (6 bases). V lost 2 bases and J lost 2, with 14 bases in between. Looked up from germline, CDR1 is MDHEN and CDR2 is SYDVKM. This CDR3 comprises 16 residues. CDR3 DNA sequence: TGTGCCAGCAGTTTACCGCGCGGCGGGGCCACAGATACGCAGTATTTT. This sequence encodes CASSLPRGGATDTQYF.

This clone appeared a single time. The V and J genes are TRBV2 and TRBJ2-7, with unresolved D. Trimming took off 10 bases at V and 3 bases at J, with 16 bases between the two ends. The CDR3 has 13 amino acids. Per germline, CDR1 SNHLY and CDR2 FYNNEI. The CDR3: CATSNQVSYEQYF. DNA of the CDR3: TGTGCCACCTCTAACCAGGTTAGCTACGAGCAGTACTTC.

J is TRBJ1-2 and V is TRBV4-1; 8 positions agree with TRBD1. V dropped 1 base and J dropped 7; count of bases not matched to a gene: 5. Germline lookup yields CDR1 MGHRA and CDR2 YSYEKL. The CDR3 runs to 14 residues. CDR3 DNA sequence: TGCGCCAGCAGCCAAGGGGACAGGTGGTTTGGCTACACCTTC. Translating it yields CASSQGDRWFGYTF.

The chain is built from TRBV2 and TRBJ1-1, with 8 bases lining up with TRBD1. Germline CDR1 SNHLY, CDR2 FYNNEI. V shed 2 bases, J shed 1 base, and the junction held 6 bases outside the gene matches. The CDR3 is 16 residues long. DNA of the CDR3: TGTGCCAGCAGTGAAACTCGGACAGGGTCGAACACTGAAGCTTTCTTT. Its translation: CASSETRTGSNTEAFF.

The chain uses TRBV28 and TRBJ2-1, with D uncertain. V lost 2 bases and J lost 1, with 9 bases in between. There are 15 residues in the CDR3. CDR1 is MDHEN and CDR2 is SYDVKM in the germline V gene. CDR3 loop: CASSLRQASYNEQFF. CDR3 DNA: TGTGCCAGCAGTTTAAGGCAGGCTTCCTACAATGAGCAGTTCTTC.

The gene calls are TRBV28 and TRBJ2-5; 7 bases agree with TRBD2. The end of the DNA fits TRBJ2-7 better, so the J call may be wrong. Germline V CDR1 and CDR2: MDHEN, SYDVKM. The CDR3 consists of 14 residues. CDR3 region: CASSLRRENHEQYF. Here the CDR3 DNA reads TGTGCCAGCAGTTTAAGGCGGGAGAACCACGAGCAGTACTTC.

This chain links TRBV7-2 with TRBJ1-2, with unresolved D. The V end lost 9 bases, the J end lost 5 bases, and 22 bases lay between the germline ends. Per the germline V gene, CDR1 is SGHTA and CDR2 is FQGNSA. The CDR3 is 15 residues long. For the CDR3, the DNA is TGTGCCAGTCAACTTAACCGAAGGACCATATATGGCTACACCTTC. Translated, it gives CASQLNRRTIYGYTF.

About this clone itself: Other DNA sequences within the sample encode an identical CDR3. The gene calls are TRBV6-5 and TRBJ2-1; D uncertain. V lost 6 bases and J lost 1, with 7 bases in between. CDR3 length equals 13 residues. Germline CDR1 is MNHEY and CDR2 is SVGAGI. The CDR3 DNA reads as TGTGCCAGCAGCCTCTCTTCCTACAATGAGCAGTTCTTC. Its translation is CASSLSSYNEQFF.

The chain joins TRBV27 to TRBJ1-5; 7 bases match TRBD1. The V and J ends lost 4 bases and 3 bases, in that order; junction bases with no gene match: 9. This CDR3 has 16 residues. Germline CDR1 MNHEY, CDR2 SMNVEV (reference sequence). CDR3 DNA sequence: TGTGCCAGCAGTTCGAGCCAGGGGGACCTCAATCAGCCCCAGCATTTT. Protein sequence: CASSSSQGDLNQPQHF.

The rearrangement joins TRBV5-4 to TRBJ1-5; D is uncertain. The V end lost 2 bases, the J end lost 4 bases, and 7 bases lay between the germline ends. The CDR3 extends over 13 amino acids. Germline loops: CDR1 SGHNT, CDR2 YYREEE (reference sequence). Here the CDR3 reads CASSFGENQPQHF. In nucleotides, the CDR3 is TGTGCCAGCAGCTTCGGCGAGAATCAGCCCCAGCATTTT. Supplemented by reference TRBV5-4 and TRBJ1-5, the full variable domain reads ETGVTQSPTHLIKTRGQQVTLRCSSQSGHNTVSWYQQALGQGPQFIFQYYREEENGRGNFPPRFSGLQFPNYSSELNVNALELDDSALYLCASSFGENQPQHFGDGTRLSIL.

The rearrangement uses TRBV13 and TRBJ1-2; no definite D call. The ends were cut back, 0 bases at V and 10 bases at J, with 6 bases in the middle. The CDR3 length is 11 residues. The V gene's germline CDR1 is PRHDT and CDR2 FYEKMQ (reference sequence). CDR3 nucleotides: TGTGCCAGCAGCTTAGGTGGAGTCTACACCTTC. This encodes CASSLGGVYTF.

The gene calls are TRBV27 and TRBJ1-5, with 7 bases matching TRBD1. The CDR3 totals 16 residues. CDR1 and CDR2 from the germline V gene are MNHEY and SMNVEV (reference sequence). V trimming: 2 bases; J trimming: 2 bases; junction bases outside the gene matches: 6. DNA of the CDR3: TGTGCCAGCAGTTTAGGGGGACAGTTAGGCAATCAGCCCCAGCATTTT. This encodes CASSLGGQLGNQPQHF.

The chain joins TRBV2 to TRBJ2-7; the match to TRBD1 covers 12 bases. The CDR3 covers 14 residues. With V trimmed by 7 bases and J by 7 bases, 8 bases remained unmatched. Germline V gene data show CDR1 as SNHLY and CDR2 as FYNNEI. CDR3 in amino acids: CASITGTGGEEQYF. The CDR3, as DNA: TGTGCCAGCATCACGGGGACAGGGGGCGAAGAGCAGTACTTC.

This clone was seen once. CDR3 nucleotides: TGTGCCAGCAGTTTCGAGGGGGGCCTGAACACTGAAGCTTTCTTT. Residues: CASSFEGGLNTEAFF. The chain combines TRBV28 with TRBJ1-1; a weak D match, TRBD1 (6 bases). Trimming pared 3 bases from V and 0 bases from J, leaving 11 bases between. Germline CDR1 and CDR2: MDHEN and SYDVKM. This CDR3 region has 15 residues.

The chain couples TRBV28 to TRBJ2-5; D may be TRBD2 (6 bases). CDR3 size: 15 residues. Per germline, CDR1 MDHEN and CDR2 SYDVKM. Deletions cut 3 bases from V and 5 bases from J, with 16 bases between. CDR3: CASSFFSGVGETQYF. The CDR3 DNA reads TGTGCCAGCAGTTTCTTCTCGGGAGTCGGGGAGACCCAGTACTTC. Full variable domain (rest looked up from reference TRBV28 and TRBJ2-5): DVKVTQSSRYLVKRTGEKVFLECVQDMDHENMFWYRQDPGLGLRLIYFSYDVKMKEKGDIPEGYSVSREKKERFSLILESASTNQTSMYLCASSFFSGVGETQYFGPGTRLLVL.

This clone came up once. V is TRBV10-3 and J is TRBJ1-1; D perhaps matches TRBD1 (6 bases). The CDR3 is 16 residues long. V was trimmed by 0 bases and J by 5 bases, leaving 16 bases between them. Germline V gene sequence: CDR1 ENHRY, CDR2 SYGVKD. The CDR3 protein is CAISESNGGAFTEAFF. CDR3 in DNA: TGTGCCATCAGTGAGTCGAACGGGGGGGCGTTTACTGAAGCTTTCTTT.

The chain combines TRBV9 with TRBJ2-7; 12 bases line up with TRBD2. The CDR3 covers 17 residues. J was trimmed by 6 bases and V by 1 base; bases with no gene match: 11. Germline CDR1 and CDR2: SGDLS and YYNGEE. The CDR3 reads CASSVIPVASGRGEQYF. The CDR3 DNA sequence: TGTGCCAGCAGCGTAATTCCGGTGGCTAGCGGGAGGGGCGAGCAGTACTTC.

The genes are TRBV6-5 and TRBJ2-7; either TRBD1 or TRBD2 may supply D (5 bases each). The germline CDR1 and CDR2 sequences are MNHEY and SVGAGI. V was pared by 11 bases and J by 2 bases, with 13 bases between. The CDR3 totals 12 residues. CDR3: CAHGRGPYEQYF. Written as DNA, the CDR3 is TGTGCCCACGGACGGGGCCCCTACGAGCAGTACTTC.

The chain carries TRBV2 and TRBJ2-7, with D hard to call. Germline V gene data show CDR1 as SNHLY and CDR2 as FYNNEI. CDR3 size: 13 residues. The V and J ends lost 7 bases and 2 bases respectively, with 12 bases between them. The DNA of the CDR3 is TGTGCCAGCACTCTGGGGTCACCCTACGAGCAGTACTTC. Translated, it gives CASTLGSPYEQYF.

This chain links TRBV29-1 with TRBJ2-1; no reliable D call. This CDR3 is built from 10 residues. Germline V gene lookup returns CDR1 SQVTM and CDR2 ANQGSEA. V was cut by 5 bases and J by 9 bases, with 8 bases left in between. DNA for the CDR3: TGCAGCGTTAAGGAAGTTGAGCAGTTCTTC. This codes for CSVKEVEQFF.

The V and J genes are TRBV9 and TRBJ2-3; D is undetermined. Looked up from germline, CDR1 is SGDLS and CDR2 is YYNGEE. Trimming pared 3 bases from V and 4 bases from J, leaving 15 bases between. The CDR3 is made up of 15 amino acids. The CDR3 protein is CASSAHSFGSDTQYF. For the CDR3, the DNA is TGTGCCAGCAGCGCGCATAGCTTCGGTTCAGATACGCAGTATTTT.

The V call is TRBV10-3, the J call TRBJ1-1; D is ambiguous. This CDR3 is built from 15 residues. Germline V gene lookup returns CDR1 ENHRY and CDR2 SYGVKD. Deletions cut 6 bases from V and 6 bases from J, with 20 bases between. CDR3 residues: CAIRDIIGNKAEAFF. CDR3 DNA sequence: TGTGCCATCAGGGATATTATAGGGAATAAGGCTGAAGCTTTCTTT.

CDR3 loop: CASARWGDDGYNEQFF. DNA for the CDR3: TGTGCCAGCGCTCGTTGGGGGGACGATGGCTACAATGAGCAGTTCTTC. This chain connects TRBV9 to TRBJ2-1; weak D call: TRBD2 (6 bases). V was pared by 7 bases and J by 3 bases, with 20 bases between. The CDR3 is 16 amino acids. Germline CDR1 SGDLS, CDR2 YYNGEE.

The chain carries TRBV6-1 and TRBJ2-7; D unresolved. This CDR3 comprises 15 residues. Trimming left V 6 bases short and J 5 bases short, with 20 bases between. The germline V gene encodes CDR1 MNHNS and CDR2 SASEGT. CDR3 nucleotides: TGTGCCAGCAGCCGAAGGTCCTCCCTTGGAGACGAGCAGTACTTC. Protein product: CASSRRSSLGDEQYF.

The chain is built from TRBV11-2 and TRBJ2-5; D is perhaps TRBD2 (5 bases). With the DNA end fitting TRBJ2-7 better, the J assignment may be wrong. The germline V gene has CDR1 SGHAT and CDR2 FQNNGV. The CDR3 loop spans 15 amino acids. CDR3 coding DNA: TGTGCCAGCAGCCTAGCCCCTTATCGGGCCTACGAGCAGTACTTC. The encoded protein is CASSLAPYRAYEQYF.

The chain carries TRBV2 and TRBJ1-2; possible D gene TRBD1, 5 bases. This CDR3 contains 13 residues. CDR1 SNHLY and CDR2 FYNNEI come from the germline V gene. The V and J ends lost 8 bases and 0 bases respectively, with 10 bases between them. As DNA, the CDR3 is TGTGCCAGCCTGGGGGTTACTAACTATGGCTACACCTTC. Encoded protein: CASLGVTNYGYTF.

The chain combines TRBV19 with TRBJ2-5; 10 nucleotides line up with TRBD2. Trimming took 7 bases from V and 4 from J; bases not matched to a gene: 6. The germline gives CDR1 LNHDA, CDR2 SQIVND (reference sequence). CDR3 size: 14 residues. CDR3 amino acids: CASTFSGRPETQYF. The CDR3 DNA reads TGTGCCAGTACCTTTAGCGGGAGGCCAGAGACCCAGTACTTC.

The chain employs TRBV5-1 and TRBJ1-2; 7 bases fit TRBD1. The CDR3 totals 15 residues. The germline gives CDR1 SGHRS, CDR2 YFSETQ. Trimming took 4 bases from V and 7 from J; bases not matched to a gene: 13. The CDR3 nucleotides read TGCGCCAGCAGCCCCCTGGAAGACAGGGAAGGTGGCTACACCTTC. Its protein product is CASSPLEDREGGYTF.